This TCR beta chain was recorded in a study of blood T cell repertoires in COVID-19 (dated by TCRdb to between 2020 and 2021). As for the study more broadly: Samples covering the acute and convalescent phases of COVID-19 were provided by collaborators in the United States, Italy and Spain. The material from the prospective study consisted of cDNA or gDNA derived from T cells, B-cell-depleted T cells, or PBMCs. The dataset comprised deeply sampled blood TCRbeta repertoires from subjects exposed to, actively infected with, or recovered from COVID-19. A freely available public database, intended as a resource for researchers studying the immune response to SARS-CoV-2, is where the repertoires were released. Samples came from the ongoing ImmuneRACE study (first 160 participants) plus 1,254 subjects from 6 global collaborators. The sample metadata nearly always contained a de-identified subject ID, COVID-19 status, age in years and sex. Where HLA class I and class II types were available, the types were taken from metadata supplied by the sample provider, not from assay-based typing. Study-wide conclusions, independent of this receptor: Clinical and demographic metadata were provided uncurated, with the amount varying by source and participant.

Whole blood was collected in K2EDTA tubes by collaborating institutions according to the institutions' own protocols. For TCRbeta analysis, collaborators shipped samples as frozen whole blood, isolated PBMCs, or DNA extracted from either of those sample types. Notes on this clone: The antigen it binds to is not known. No much larger clone is present one base from it, and per-base qualities are unavailable.

The germline V gene (reference sequence) provides CDR1 LNHDA and CDR2 SQIVND. CDR3 length: 13 amino acids, cysteine to phenylalanine. Only the CDR3 DNA stays, 39 bases, in frame from base 1. V was cut back by 6 bases and J by 0 bases, leaving a gap of 8 bases between them. TCRbeta CDR3 regions were amplified from genomic DNA by means of the immunoSEQ Assay, a bias-controlled multiplex PCR. From the authors' description of their analysis: The number of nucleated cells in each sample was estimated from the amplification of reference gene primers within the assay. Sequence reads were collapsed and filtered to measure the absolute abundance of every unique TCRbeta CDR3 rearrangement. For each sample, productive Simpson clonality was calculated by taking the square root of Simpson's diversity index across productive rearrangements. TCRdb limited this immuneACCESS table to in-frame rearrangements with V and J called. A share of clones is missing; checked studies link under half to unresolved V genes, and the rest is unexplained. V and J calls and clone size are those listed in that table; D and trimming were worked out from the DNA. This sample has some 53,000 clones in its table, and roughly 87% of those were observed once. The biggest ten clones account for approximately 4.9% of the sample.

Sequencing was performed on peripheral blood. The sequence was collected from a man in his fifties or sixties with active COVID-19. The chain is encoded by TRBV19 joined to TRBJ1-1, with TRBD1 as a weak D call on 6 bases. The nucleotide sequence reads as follows: TGTGCCAGTAGGACAGGAATGAACACTGAAGCTTTCTTT. Its translation is CASRTGMNTEAFF.